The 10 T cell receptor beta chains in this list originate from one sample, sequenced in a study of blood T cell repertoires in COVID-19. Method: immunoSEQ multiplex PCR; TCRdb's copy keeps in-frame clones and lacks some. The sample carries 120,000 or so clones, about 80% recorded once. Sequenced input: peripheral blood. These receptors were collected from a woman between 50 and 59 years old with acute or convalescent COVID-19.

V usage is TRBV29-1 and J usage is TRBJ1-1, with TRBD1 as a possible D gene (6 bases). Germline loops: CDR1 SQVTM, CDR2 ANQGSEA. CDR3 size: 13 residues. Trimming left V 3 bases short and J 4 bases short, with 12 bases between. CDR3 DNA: TGCAGCGTTGAGGAAGGGGGGGCCACTGAAGCTTTCTTT. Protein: CSVEEGGATEAFF.

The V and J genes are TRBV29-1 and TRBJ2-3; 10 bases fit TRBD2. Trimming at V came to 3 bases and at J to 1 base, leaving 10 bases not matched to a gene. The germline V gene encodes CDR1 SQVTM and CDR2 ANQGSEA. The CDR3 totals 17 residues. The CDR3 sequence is CSVEGSGRAWGTDTQYF. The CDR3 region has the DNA TGCAGCGTTGAGGGGAGCGGGAGGGCGTGGGGCACAGATACGCAGTATTTT.

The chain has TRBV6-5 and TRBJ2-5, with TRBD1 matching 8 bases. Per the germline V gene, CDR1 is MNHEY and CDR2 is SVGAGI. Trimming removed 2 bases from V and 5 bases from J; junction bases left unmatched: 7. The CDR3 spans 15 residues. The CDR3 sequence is CASSYTQGARETQYF. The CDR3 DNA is TGTGCCAGCAGTTACACCCAGGGGGCCAGGGAGACCCAGTACTTC.

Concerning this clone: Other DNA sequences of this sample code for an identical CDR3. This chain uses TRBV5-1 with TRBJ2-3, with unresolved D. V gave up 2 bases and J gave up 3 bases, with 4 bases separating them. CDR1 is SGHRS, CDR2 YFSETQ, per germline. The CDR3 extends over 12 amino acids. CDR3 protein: CASSFLTDTQYF. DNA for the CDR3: TGCGCCAGCAGCTTCCTGACAGATACGCAGTATTTT.

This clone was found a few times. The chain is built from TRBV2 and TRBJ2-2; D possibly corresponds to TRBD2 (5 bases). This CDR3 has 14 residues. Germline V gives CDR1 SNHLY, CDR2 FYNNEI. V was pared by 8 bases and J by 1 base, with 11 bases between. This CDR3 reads CASWESRNTGELFF. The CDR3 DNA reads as TGTGCCAGCTGGGAGTCGAGGAACACCGGGGAGCTGTTTTTT.

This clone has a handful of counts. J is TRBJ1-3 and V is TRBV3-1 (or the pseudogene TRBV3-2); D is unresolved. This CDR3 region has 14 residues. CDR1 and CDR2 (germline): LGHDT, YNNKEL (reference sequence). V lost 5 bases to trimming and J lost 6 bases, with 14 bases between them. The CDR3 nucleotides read TGTGCCAGCAGCATCGGGAATTTTGCAAACACCATATATTTT. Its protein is CASSIGNFANTIYF.

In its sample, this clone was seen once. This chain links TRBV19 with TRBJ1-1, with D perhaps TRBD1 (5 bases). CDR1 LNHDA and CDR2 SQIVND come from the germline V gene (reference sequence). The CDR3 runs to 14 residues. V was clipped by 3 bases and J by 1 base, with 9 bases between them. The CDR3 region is CASSMTARNTEAFF. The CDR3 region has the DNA TGTGCCAGTAGTATGACAGCAAGGAACACTGAAGCTTTCTTT.

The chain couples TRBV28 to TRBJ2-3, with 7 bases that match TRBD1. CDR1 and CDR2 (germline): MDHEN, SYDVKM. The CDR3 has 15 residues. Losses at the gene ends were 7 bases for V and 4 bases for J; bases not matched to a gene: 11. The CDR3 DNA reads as TGTGCCAGCACCCTTTCCGGGACAGACCCAGATACGCAGTATTTT. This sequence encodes CASTLSGTDPDTQYF. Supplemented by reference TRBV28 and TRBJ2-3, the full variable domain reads DVKVTQSSRYLVKRTGEKVFLECVQDMDHENMFWYRQDPGLGLRLIYFSYDVKMKEKGDIPEGYSVSREKKERFSLILESASTNQTSMYLCASTLSGTDPDTQYFGPGTRLTVL.

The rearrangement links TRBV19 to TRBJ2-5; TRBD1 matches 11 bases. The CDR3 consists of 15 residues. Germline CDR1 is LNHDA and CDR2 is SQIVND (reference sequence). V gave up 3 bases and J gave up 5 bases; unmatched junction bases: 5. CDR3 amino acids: CASSIRTGGWETQYF. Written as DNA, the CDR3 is TGTGCCAGTAGTATCCGGACAGGGGGCTGGGAGACCCAGTACTTC. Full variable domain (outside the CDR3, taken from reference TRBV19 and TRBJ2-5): DGGITQSPKYLFRKEGQNVTLSCEQNLNHDAMYWYRQDPGQGLRLIYYSQIVNDFQKGDIAEGYSVSREKKESFPLTVTSAQKNPTAFYLCASSIRTGGWETQYFGPGTRLLVL.

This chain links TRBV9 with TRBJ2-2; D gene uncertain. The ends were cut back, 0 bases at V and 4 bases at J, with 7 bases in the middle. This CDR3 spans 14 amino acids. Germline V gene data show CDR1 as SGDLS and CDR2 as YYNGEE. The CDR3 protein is CASSVAQFTGELFF. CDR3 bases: TGTGCCAGCAGCGTAGCTCAGTTCACCGGGGAGCTGTTTTTT.